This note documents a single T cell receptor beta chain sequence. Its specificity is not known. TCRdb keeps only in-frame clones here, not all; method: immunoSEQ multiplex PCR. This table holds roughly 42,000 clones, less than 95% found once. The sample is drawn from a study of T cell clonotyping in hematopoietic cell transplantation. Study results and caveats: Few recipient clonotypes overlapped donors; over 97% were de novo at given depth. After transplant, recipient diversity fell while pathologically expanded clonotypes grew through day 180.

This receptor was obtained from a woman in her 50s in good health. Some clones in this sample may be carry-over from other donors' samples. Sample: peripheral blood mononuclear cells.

CDR3 nucleotide sequence: TGTGCCAGCAGCCCCTTAGGGGAGTCCCGGGCCGGGCAGTACTTC. It yields the protein CASSPLGESRAGQYF. This chain uses TRBV7-3 with TRBJ2-7; D possibly uses TRBD1 or TRBD2 (5 bases each). The V and J ends lost 5 bases and 9 bases respectively, with 23 bases between them. The CDR3 is 15 amino acids. Germline V lookup: CDR1 SGHTA, CDR2 FQGTGA.